Listed here is a single T cell receptor beta chain. These data belong to a study of shared T cell receptors in the human thymus. The CDR3 length is 13 residues. Looked up from germline, CDR1 is MNHEY and CDR2 is SMNVEV (reference sequence). Trimming took 4 bases from V and 1 from J, leaving 7 bases between them. Data came from immunoSEQ multiplex PCR; TCRdb stores just in-frame clones and leaves some out. The sample has some 720,000 clones, roughly 90% seen once. This sample was also put to use in a study of human thymus T cells. From that report: Healthy Finnish infants undergoing corrective surgery for congenital heart defects were the donors. Thymus tissue was removed during corrective cardiac surgery. Biased V and J segment usage appeared in thymus and peripheral blood. Related research reported highly overlapping thymic repertoires among unrelated individuals.

V usage is TRBV27 and J usage is TRBJ2-5; possible D gene TRBD1, 6 bases. The receptor's source is a boy under three years old with a congenital heart defect. Sequenced: thymocytes. The DNA of the CDR3 is TGTGCCAGCAGTTCAGGGGCCCAAGAGACCCAGTACTTC. Encoded protein: CASSSGAQETQYF.